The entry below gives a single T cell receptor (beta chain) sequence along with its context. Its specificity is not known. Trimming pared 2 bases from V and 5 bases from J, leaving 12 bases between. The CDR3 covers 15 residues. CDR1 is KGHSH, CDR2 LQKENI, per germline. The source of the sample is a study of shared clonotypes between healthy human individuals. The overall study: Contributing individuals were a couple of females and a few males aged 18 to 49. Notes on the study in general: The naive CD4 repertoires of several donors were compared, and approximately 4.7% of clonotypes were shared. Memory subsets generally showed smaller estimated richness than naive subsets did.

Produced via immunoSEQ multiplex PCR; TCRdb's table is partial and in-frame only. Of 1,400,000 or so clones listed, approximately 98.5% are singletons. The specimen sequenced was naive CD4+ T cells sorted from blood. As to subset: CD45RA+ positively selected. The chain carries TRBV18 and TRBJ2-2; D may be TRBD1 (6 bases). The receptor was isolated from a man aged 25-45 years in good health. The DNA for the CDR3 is TGTGCCAGCTCACCATATCAACAGGGTACCGGGGAGCTGTTTTTT. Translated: CASSPYQQGTGELFF.